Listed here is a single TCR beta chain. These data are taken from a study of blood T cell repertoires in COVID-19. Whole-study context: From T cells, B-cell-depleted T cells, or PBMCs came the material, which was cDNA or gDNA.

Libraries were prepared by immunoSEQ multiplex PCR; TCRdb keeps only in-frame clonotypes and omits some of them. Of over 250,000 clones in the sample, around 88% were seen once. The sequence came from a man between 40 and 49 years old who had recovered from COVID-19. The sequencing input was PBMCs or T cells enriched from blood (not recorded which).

The CDR3, as DNA: TGTGCCAGCAGCCCGAAGACAGGGTTTAATATCATGAACACTGAAGCTTTCTTT. It codes for CASSPKTGFNIMNTEAFF. The chain combines TRBV11-3 with TRBJ1-1; 7 positions agree with TRBD1. This CDR3 is built from 18 residues. CDR1 is SGHNT and CDR2 is YENEEA in the germline V gene. After removal of 5 bases from V and 0 bases from J, the junction contained 15 bases not matched to a gene.